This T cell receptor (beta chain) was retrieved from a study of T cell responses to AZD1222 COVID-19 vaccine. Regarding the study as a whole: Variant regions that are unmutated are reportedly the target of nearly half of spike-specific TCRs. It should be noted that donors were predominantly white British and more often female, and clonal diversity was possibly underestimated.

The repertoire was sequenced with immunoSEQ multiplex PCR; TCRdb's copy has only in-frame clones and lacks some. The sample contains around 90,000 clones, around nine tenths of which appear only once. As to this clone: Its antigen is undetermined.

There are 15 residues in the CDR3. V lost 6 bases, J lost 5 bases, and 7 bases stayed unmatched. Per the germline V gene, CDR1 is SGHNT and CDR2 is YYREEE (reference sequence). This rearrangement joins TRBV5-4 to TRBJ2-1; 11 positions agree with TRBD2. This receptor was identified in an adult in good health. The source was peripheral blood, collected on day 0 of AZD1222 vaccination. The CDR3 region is CASNTLAGGHNEQFF. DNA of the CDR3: TGTGCCAGCAACACTCTAGCGGGGGGACACAATGAGCAGTTCTTC. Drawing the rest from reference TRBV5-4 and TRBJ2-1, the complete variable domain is ETGVTQSPTHLIKTRGQQVTLRCSSQSGHNTVSWYQQALGQGPQFIFQYYREEENGRGNFPPRFSGLQFPNYSSELNVNALELDDSALYLCASNTLAGGHNEQFFGPGTRLTVL.